The 32 T cell receptor beta chains listed next were all sequenced from one sample in a study of blood T cell repertoires in COVID-19. The protocol was immunoSEQ multiplex PCR, while the TCRdb copy is restricted to in-frame clones and leaves out a portion. Seen here are over 150,000 clones, around 84% observed once, and the top ten hold about 1.8%. Sequencing input: peripheral blood. These receptors were taken from a man older than 75 with acute or convalescent COVID-19.

The V gene is TRBV5-1, the J gene TRBJ2-7; D ambiguous. CDR1 is SGHRS and CDR2 is YFSETQ in the germline V gene. CDR3 length: 13 amino acids. V dropped 2 bases and J dropped 0 bases, with 6 bases sitting between them. CDR3 amino acids: CASSLDTSYEQYF. CDR3 nucleotide sequence: TGCGCCAGCAGCTTAGACACCTCCTACGAGCAGTACTTC.

J is TRBJ1-4 and V is TRBV5-1; D gene unclear. V shed 1 base and J shed 0 bases, with 7 bases lying between them. The CDR3 totals 15 residues. The germline V gene has CDR1 SGHRS and CDR2 YFSETQ. The CDR3: CASSLTPATNEKLFF. The CDR3 nucleotides read TGCGCCAGCAGCTTGACCCCAGCAACTAATGAAAAACTGTTTTTT.

V usage is TRBV11-2 and J usage is TRBJ1-4, with 10 bases that match TRBD1. The CDR3 is made up of 16 amino acids. The V gene end was trimmed by 3 bases and the J gene end by 5 bases; junction bases not matched to a gene: 6. CDR1 and CDR2 from the germline V gene are SGHAT and FQNNGV. CDR3 loop: CASSLTQGQGNEKLFF. Here the CDR3 DNA reads TGTGCCAGCAGCTTGACACAGGGACAGGGGAATGAAAAACTGTTTTTT.

V usage is TRBV3-1 (or the pseudogene TRBV3-2) and J usage is TRBJ1-4, with D perhaps matching TRBD1 (5 bases). V gave up 3 bases and J gave up 7 bases, with 12 bases separating them. The germline gives CDR1 LGHDT, CDR2 YNNKEL (reference sequence). The CDR3 length is 14 residues. This CDR3 is CASSHSGASEKLFF. CDR3 nucleotide sequence: TGTGCCAGCAGCCATAGCGGGGCTAGTGAAAAACTGTTTTTT.

V is TRBV2 and J is TRBJ1-2; a possible D gene is TRBD1 (6 bases). The CDR3 is made up of 13 amino acids. Trimming left V 7 bases short and J 1 base short, with 10 bases between. From germline, CDR1 is SNHLY and CDR2 FYNNEI. The CDR3 coding sequence is TGTGCCAGCATGGGACACGATAACTATGGCTACACCTTC. Protein product: CASMGHDNYGYTF.

The rearrangement joins TRBV13 to TRBJ2-3, with 8 bases fitting TRBD2. V was pared by 5 bases and J by 5 bases, with 12 bases of the junction left unmatched. The CDR3 loop spans 16 amino acids. CDR1 is PRHDT, CDR2 FYEKMQ, per germline (reference sequence). CDR3 loop: CASSTQLRGGKDTQYF. CDR3 in DNA: TGTGCCAGCAGCACACAGTTACGGGGGGGCAAAGATACGCAGTATTTT. The full variable domain, its missing parts supplied by reference TRBV13 and TRBJ2-3, is AAGVIQSPRHLIKEKRETATLKCYPIPRHDTVYWYQQGPGQDPQFLISFYEKMQSDKGSIPDRFSAQQFSDYHSELNMSSLELGDSALYFCASSTQLRGGKDTQYFGPGTRLTVL.

This clone was counted a single time. J is TRBJ2-1 and V is TRBV5-8, with 9 bases matching TRBD1. From germline, CDR1 is SGHTS and CDR2 YDEGEE. Germline trimming cut 4 bases from V and 14 bases from J; bases unmatched to any gene: 7. CDR3 length: 12 amino acids. In DNA form, the CDR3 reads TGTGCCAGCAGCGTCCGGACAGGGGCCGAGTTCTTC. It is translated as CASSVRTGAEFF.

The genes are TRBV12-5 and TRBJ1-2; D unclear. The V gene's germline CDR1 is LGHNT and CDR2 FRNRAP. The CDR3 length is 15 residues. Trimming removed 6 bases at V and 8 bases at J, with 22 bases between. DNA of the CDR3: TGTGCTAGTGGCCCACCATTTGGAGAGGGCTGGGGCTACACCTTC. It specifies CASGPPFGEGWGYTF.

The chain carries TRBV7-2 and TRBJ2-2; TRBD1 agrees at 9 bases. This CDR3 comprises 15 residues. Germline trimming cut 4 bases from V and 5 bases from J; bases unmatched to any gene: 5. CDR1 SGHTA and CDR2 FQGNSA come from the germline V gene. In nucleotides, the CDR3 is TGTGCCAGCAGCTCGGGACAGGGTGGTACCGGGGAGCTGTTTTTT. It specifies CASSSGQGGTGELFF.

The rearrangement uses TRBV7-6 and TRBJ2-7; TRBD2 aligns across 9 bases. Per germline, CDR1 SGHVS and CDR2 FNYEAQ. The trim removed 4 bases at V and 2 bases at J, leaving 12 bases unmatched. The CDR3 extends over 17 amino acids. CDR3 coding DNA: TGTGCCAGCAGCTCGATGGGGCTAGCGGGGTCCCCCTACGAGCAGTACTTC. It encodes CASSSMGLAGSPYEQYF.

The V and J genes are TRBV6-5 and TRBJ1-3; no clear D. The germline V gene has CDR1 MNHEY and CDR2 SVGAGI. The CDR3 loop spans 12 amino acids. The V end was cut by 9 bases, the J end by 3 bases, with 9 bases between. The CDR3 coding sequence is TGTGCCAGTACCTCGGTTGGAAACACCATATATTTT. It specifies CASTSVGNTIYF.

Concerning this clone: Mismatch with germline at one junction end may stem from a read error. The chain has TRBV19 and TRBJ1-5, with TRBD1 matching 11 bases. Germline V gene data show CDR1 as LNHDA and CDR2 as SQIVND (reference sequence). The CDR3 is made up of 15 amino acids. The DNA for the CDR3 is TGTGCCAGTAGAATAGGGACAGGGGGAACGCAGCCCCAGCATTTT. This gives the protein CASRIGTGGTQPQHF.

The table lists this clone with a count of one. Within the sample, other DNA sequences also encode this same CDR3. V usage is TRBV12-3 or TRBV12-4 and J usage is TRBJ2-3, with D tentatively TRBD2 (6 bases). V lost 5 bases and J 4 bases, leaving 7 bases between the germline ends. CDR3 length: 12 amino acids. The chain's CDR3 is CASSRLADTQYF. DNA of the CDR3: TGTGCCAGCAGTAGACTAGCAGATACGCAGTATTTT.

As for this clone: The same CDR3 can be traced to other DNA sequences in this sample. The rearrangement uses TRBV5-4 and TRBJ1-3; D uncertain. CDR1 is SGHNT, CDR2 YYREEE, per germline (reference sequence). The CDR3 runs to 14 residues. Trimming left V 0 bases short and J 6 bases short, with 10 bases between. Here the CDR3 DNA reads TGTGCCAGCAGCTTGGGCGGGGTTGAAAACACCATATATTTT. Translated, it gives CASSLGGVENTIYF.

The chain has TRBV9 and TRBJ2-7, with D perhaps TRBD1 (6 bases). V was shortened by 3 bases and J by 2 bases, with 18 bases between the two germline ends. The length of the CDR3 is 16 residues. The germline CDR1 and CDR2 sequences are SGDLS and YYNGEE. CDR3 sequence reads: CASSARDTRGTYEQYF. The CDR3 DNA reads TGTGCCAGCAGCGCCCGGGACACCCGAGGCACCTACGAGCAGTACTTC.

This chain connects TRBV3-1 (or the pseudogene TRBV3-2) to TRBJ1-3, with a possible D match to TRBD1 (6 bases). V lost 4 bases, J lost 2 bases, and 9 bases lay in between. The CDR3 spans 14 residues. Germline V CDR1 and CDR2: LGHDT, YNNKEL (reference sequence). The CDR3: CASSPRGPGNTIYF. The CDR3 DNA reads as TGTGCCAGCAGCCCCAGGGGTCCTGGAAACACCATATATTTT.

The rearrangement links TRBV19 to TRBJ1-2; D unresolved. In germline, CDR1 is LNHDA, CDR2 SQIVND (reference sequence). The CDR3 is made up of 11 amino acids. Between the trimmed V and J ends, which lost 5 bases and 3 bases, there was a span of 4 bases. DNA for the CDR3: TGTGCCAGTAGTCCTGACTATGGCTACACCTTC. It codes for CASSPDYGYTF.

This clone was counted a single time. This chain uses TRBV5-4 with TRBJ2-5; D remains unclear. V dropped 2 bases and J dropped 4 bases, with 6 bases sitting between them. CDR3 length equals 12 residues. Germline V gene sequence: CDR1 SGHNT, CDR2 YYREEE (reference sequence). The CDR3 reads CASSFSSETQYF. In nucleotides, the CDR3 is TGTGCCAGCAGCTTTTCCTCAGAGACCCAGTACTTC.

This sequence joins TRBV20-1 and TRBJ1-2, with D possibly matching TRBD1 (5 bases). Germline CDR1 and CDR2: DFQATT and SNEGSKA (reference sequence). The CDR3 contains 11 residues. Trimming cost V 1 base and J 8 bases, with 8 bases left between them. The CDR3, as DNA: TGCAGTGCTAGAGCAGGGCGAGGCTACACCTTC. Amino acids: CSARAGRGYTF.

CDR3 protein: CAIRDRGPTEAFF. CDR3 in DNA: TGTGCCATCAGAGACAGAGGCCCCACTGAAGCTTTCTTT. V gene TRBV10-3 combines with J gene TRBJ1-1; tentatively, D is TRBD1 (5 bases). V was cut by 6 bases and J by 4 bases, with 12 bases left in between. Per the germline V gene, CDR1 is ENHRY and CDR2 is SYGVKD. This CDR3 region has 13 residues.

The chain recombines TRBV20-1 with TRBJ2-3; no reliable D call. There are 11 residues in the CDR3. Trimming removed 4 bases from V and 3 bases from J, with 5 bases in between. Germline CDR1 DFQATT, CDR2 SNEGSKA (reference sequence). CDR3 bases: TGCAGTGCTAAACAAACAGATACGCAGTATTTT. Its translation: CSAKQTDTQYF.

The CDR3 nucleotides read TGTGCCACCCAGACATTCTACGAGCAGTACTTC. This sequence encodes CATQTFYEQYF. The chain combines TRBV6-5 with TRBJ2-7; D is ambiguous. Deletions cut 10 bases from V and 3 bases from J, with 10 bases between. This CDR3 comprises 11 residues. Germline V gene sequence: CDR1 MNHEY, CDR2 SVGAGI.

CDR3 coding DNA: TGTGCCAGCAGTGCCTTGACAGGGCCCTTCACTGAAGCTTTCTTT. Amino acids: CASSALTGPFTEAFF. The rearrangement joins TRBV25-1 to TRBJ1-1, with 7 bases lining up with TRBD1. Germline CDR1 and CDR2: MGHDK and SYGVNS. This CDR3 is built from 15 residues. J gave up 4 bases and V 4 bases, and 9 bases lay outside the gene matches.

The rearrangement uses TRBV18 and TRBJ1-2, with 9 bases fitting TRBD1. The CDR3 is 16 amino acids. Germline trimming cut 0 bases from V and 8 bases from J; bases unmatched to any gene: 10. Germline CDR1 and CDR2: KGHSH and LQKENI. The CDR3 sequence: CASSPPGEQGARGYTF. The CDR3 bases are TGTGCCAGCTCACCACCGGGGGAACAGGGGGCACGAGGCTACACCTTC.

Written as DNA, the CDR3 is TGCGCCAGCAGCCAAGGCAGTCTCGCAACTAATGAAAAACTGTTTTTT. It codes for CASSQGSLATNEKLFF. This chain joins TRBV4-1 and TRBJ1-4; D is unresolved. V lost 1 base and J lost 0, with 9 bases in between. The CDR3 totals 16 residues. The V gene's germline CDR1 is MGHRA and CDR2 YSYEKL.

As regards this clone: Other nucleotide sequences from this sample produce the same CDR3. This chain joins TRBV12-3 or TRBV12-4 and TRBJ2-5, with D hard to call. This CDR3 is 13 amino acids long. V shed 3 bases and J shed 1 base, with 6 bases lying between them. In DNA, the CDR3 is TGTGCCAGCAGTTTCGGTTCCCAAGAGACCCAGTACTTC. Its translation: CASSFGSQETQYF.

The rearrangement uses TRBV28 and TRBJ1-1, with D tentatively TRBD1 (5 bases). The germline CDR1 and CDR2 sequences are MDHEN and SYDVKM. The CDR3 loop spans 14 amino acids. The ends were cut back, 3 bases at V and 1 base at J, with 9 bases in the middle. CDR3 sequence reads: CASSFAGPNTEAFF. CDR3 in DNA: TGTGCCAGCAGTTTTGCAGGGCCGAACACTGAAGCTTTCTTT.

The rearrangement uses TRBV7-6 and TRBJ2-7; perhaps TRBD2 as D (6 bases). The CDR3 is 17 amino acids. Germline CDR1 is SGHVS and CDR2 is FNYEAQ. V gave up 4 bases and J gave up 2 bases, with 21 bases separating them. CDR3 sequence reads: CASSSGTWGDPTYEQYF. The DNA for the CDR3 is TGTGCCAGCAGCTCGGGGACTTGGGGGGACCCTACCTACGAGCAGTACTTC.

The chain recombines TRBV4-1 with TRBJ1-2; a weak D match, TRBD1 (5 bases). V was pared by 3 bases and J by 8 bases, with 16 bases between. Germline V CDR1 and CDR2: MGHRA, YSYEKL. This CDR3 comprises 14 residues. The CDR3: CASSQQGTPTGYTF. The CDR3 DNA is TGCGCCAGCAGCCAGCAAGGGACTCCTACGGGCTACACCTTC.

The chain carries TRBV9 and TRBJ1-3; D is undetermined. Germline V gene data show CDR1 as SGDLS and CDR2 as YYNGEE. V lost 0 bases and J lost 1, with 5 bases in between. CDR3 length: 14 residues. The CDR3 region is CASSVVGSGNTIYF. In nucleotides, the CDR3 is TGTGCCAGCAGCGTAGTCGGGTCTGGAAACACCATATATTTT.

This clone has just one count. The chain joins TRBV10-3 to TRBJ2-3; 9 bases map to TRBD1. Trimming cost V 0 bases and J 4 bases; bases outside gene matches: 8. CDR1 ENHRY and CDR2 SYGVKD come from the germline V gene. The CDR3 consists of 17 residues. The CDR3 bases are TGTGCCATCAGTGAGTCTCTAACAGGGGGCGGGTCAGATACGCAGTATTTT. Residues: CAISESLTGGGSDTQYF.

Only one count was recorded for this clone. J is TRBJ1-5 and V is TRBV6-6; no clear D. The ends were cut back, 7 bases at V and 0 bases at J, with 10 bases in the middle. The CDR3 runs to 14 residues. Germline assignment: CDR1 MNHNY and CDR2 SVGAGI (reference sequence). The CDR3 is CASIAANSNQPQHF. Here the CDR3 DNA reads TGTGCCAGCATCGCGGCTAATAGCAATCAGCCCCAGCATTTT.